Listed below are T cell receptor beta chains from one sample, sequenced in a study of blood T cell repertoires in COVID-19. Assay used: immunoSEQ multiplex PCR; TCRdb lists only in-frame clones, some missing. The sample shows over 200,000 clones, roughly 84% of them seen only once. The sequencing sample was made of peripheral blood. The receptors stem from a man aged 35-49 years with active or convalescent COVID-19. The CDR3 runs from the conserved cysteine through the conserved F or W. Each record gives: D gene, clone size, V gene, CDR3 protein. The D gene is left open where the match is weak. Where a row states a size, it is once, few, many or the class of an expanded clone; other rows omit it.

NA NA TRBV12-5 CASGLVGGPGNEKLFF
TRBD2 few TRBV29-1 CSVDQLAGKQETQYF
NA NA TRBV20-1 CSARVLEKLFF
NA NA TRBV9 CASSVGKRGQPQHF
NA NA TRBV7-6 CASSFLSVPSSYEQYF
TRBD2 NA TRBV25-1 CASTGSGLSTDTQYF
NA once TRBV6-1 CASSDWSSPLHF
NA NA TRBV4-1 CASSQFGGQLSYEQYF
NA NA TRBV9 CASSSPSGGYGYTF
TRBD1 NA TRBV7-6 CASSVHHSTGSYEKLFF
TRBD1 NA TRBV23-1 CASSQGKGAFSYTDTQYF
TRBD1 NA TRBV6-5 CASSYSAGGMNTEAFF
NA NA TRBV11-2 CASSLWTDRNTIYF
TRBD1 NA TRBV7-6 CASSGTGSSEQYF
NA NA TRBV18 CASSPVHSNQPQHF
TRBD2 once TRBV5-5 CASSFPGAGGSSYNEQFF
NA once TRBV5-1 CASSFWGEDTEAFF
TRBD1 NA TRBV5-6 CASSFRDSGSSGNTIYF
TRBD1 NA TRBV6-6 CASNPTGAGTEAFF
TRBD2 NA TRBV28 CASSFHPQREEHEQYF
TRBD2 NA TRBV27 CASGGGTSSDTQYF
TRBD1 NA TRBV6-5 CASSSYDRGNGAFF
NA NA TRBV5-1 CASSLYGGEQYF
TRBD1 NA TRBV19 CASSTGGGLYQPQHF
NA NA TRBV18 CASSPVRDSQETQYF
NA once TRBV29-1 CSAVLVLANTEAFF
NA NA TRBV7-2 CASSPQAGASNGYTF
TRBD2 NA TRBV10-2 CASHPSGRSDEQFF
TRBD1 NA TRBV19 CASRTDRGIWNEQFF
TRBD1 NA TRBV5-1 CASTWWDSYTDTQYF
NA NA TRBV2 CASSEGGSSSYEQYF
TRBD1 NA TRBV28 CASSRRTGHYEQYF
NA NA TRBV18 CASSPDLARAFF
NA NA TRBV3-1/TRBV3-2 CASSQVLRGNNGYTF
NA NA TRBV5-4 CASSAASSGHEQFF
NA NA TRBV30 CAWSRQINTEAFF
TRBD1 NA TRBV6-6 CASGPTGTGGWEQYF
TRBD1 few TRBV30 CAWSAGGPYEQYF
NA NA TRBV15 CATSRDVPADTQYF
TRBD1 NA TRBV9 CASTSTGAGETQYF